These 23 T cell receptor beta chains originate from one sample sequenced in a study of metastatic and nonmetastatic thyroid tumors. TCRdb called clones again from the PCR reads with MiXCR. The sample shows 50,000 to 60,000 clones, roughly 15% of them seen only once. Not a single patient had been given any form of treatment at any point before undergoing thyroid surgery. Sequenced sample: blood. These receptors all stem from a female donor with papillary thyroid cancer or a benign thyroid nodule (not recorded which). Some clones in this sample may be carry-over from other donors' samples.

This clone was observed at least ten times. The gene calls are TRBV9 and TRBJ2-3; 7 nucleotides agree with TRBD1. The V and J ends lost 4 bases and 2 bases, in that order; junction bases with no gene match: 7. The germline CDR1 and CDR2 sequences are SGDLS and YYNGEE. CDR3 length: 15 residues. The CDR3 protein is CASSFRDSHTDTQYF. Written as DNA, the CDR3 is TGTGCCAGCAGCTTCCGGGACAGCCACACAGATACGCAGTATTTT.

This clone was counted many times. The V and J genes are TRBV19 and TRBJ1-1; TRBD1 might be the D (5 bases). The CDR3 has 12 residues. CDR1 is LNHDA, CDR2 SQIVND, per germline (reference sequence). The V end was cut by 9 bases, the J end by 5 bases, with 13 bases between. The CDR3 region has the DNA TGTGCCAGCAGGGTGGGGTATACTGAAGCTTTCTTT. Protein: CASRVGYTEAFF.

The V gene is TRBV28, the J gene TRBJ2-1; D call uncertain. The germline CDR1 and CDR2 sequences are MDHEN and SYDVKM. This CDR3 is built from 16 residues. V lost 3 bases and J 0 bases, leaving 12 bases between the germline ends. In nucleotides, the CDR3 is TGTGCCAGCAGTTTCCTAGGGTCAAGCTCCTACAATGAGCAGTTCTTC. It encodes CASSFLGSSSYNEQFF.

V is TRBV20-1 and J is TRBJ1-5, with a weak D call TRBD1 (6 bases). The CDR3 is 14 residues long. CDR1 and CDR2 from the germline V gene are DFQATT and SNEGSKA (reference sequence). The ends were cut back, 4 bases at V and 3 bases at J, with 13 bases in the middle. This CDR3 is CSAIQGPSNQPQHF. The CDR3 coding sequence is TGCAGTGCTATACAGGGTCCTTCCAATCAGCCCCAGCATTTT.

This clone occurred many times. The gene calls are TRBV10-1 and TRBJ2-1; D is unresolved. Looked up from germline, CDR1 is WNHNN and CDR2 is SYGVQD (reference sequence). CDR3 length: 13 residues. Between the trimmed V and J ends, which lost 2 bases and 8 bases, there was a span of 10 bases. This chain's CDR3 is CASSELLNDEQFF. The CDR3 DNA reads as TGCGCCAGCAGTGAGCTCCTGAACGATGAGCAGTTCTTC.

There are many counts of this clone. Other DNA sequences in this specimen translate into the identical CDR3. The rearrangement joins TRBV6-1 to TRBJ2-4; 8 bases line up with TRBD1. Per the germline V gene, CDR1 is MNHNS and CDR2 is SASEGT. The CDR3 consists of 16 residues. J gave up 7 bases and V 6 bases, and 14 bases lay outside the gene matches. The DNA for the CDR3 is TGTGCCAGCAGACCGGGACAGGACGGTACGTTTAACATTCAGTACTTC. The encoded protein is CASRPGQDGTFNIQYF.

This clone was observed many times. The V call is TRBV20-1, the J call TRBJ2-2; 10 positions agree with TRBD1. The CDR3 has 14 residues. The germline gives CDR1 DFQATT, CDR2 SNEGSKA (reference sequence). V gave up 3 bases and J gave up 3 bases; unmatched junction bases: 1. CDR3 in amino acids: CSARGTGDTGELFF. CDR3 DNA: TGCAGTGCTAGGGGGACAGGGGACACCGGGGAGCTGTTTTTT.

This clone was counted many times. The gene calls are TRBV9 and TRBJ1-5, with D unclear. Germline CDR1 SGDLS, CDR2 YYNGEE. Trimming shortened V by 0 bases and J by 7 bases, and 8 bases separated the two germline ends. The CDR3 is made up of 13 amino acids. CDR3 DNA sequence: TGTGCCAGCAGCGTAGATGAGTCACAGCCCCAGCATTTT. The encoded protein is CASSVDESQPQHF. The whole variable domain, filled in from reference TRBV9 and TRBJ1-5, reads DSGVTQTPKHLITATGQRVTLRCSPRSGDLSVYWYQQSLDQGLQFLIQYYNGEERAKGNILERFSAQQFPDLHSELNLSSLELGDSALYFCASSVDESQPQHFGDGTRLSIL.

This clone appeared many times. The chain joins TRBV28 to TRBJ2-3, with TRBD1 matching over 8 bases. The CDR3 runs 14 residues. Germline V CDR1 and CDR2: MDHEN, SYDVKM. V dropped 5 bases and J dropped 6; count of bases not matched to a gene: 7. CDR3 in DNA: TGTGCCAGCAGTCCCGGACAGGGAAGGGATACGCAGTATTTT. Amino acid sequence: CASSPGQGRDTQYF. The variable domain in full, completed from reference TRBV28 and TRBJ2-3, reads DVKVTQSSRYLVKRTGEKVFLECVQDMDHENMFWYRQDPGLGLRLIYFSYDVKMKEKGDIPEGYSVSREKKERFSLILESASTNQTSMYLCASSPGQGRDTQYFGPGTRLTVL.

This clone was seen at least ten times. The CDR3 DNA sequence: TGTGCCTGGGGGACTAGAATGCCAGATACGCAGTATTTT. It codes for CAWGTRMPDTQYF. The chain joins TRBV30 to TRBJ2-3, with TRBD2 matching 8 bases. Germline loops: CDR1 GTSNPN, CDR2 SVGIG (reference sequence). The ends lost 5 bases at V and 4 bases at J; junction bases unmatched: 5. The CDR3 totals 13 residues.

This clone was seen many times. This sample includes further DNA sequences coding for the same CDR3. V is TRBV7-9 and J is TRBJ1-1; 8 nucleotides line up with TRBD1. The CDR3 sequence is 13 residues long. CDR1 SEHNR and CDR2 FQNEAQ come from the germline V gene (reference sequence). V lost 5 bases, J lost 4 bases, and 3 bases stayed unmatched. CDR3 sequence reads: CASSVGQATEAFF. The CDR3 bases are TGTGCCAGCAGCGTGGGACAGGCCACTGAAGCTTTCTTT.

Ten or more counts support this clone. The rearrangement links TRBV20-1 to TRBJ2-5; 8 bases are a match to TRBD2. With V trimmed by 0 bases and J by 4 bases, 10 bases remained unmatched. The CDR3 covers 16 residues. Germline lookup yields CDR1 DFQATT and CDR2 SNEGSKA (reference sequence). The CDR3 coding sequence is TGCAGTGCTAGAGATCAGGTAGCGGGAAAGTTAGAGACCCAGTACTTC. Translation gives CSARDQVAGKLETQYF.

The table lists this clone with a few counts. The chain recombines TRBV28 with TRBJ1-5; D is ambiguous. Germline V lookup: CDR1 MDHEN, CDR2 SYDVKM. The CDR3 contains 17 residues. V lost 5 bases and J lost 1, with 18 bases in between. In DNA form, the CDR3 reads TGTGCCAGCAGTCTCCCCCATGGAATTGGAAGCAATCAGCCCCAGCATTTT. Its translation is CASSLPHGIGSNQPQHF.

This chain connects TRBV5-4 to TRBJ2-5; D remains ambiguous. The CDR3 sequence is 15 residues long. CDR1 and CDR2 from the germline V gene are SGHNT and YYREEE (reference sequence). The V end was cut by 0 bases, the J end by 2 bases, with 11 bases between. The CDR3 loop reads CASSLAGIGQETQYF. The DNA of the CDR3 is TGTGCCAGCAGCTTGGCCGGTATCGGTCAAGAGACCCAGTACTTC.

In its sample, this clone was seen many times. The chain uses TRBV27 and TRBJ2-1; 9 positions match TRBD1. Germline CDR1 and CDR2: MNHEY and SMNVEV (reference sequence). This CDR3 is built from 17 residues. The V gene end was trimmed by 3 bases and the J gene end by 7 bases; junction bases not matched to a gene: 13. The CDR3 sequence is CASSFSPPDRGRNEQFF. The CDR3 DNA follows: TGTGCCAGCAGTTTTTCCCCCCCGGACAGGGGTCGGAATGAGCAGTTCTTC.

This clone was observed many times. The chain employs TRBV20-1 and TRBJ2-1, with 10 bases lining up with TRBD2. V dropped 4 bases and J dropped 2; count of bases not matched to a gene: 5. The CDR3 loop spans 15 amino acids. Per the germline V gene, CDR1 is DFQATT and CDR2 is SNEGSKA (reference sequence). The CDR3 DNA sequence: TGCAGTGCTAAGCCCCTAGCGGGAGCCTACAATGAGCAGTTCTTC. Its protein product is CSAKPLAGAYNEQFF.

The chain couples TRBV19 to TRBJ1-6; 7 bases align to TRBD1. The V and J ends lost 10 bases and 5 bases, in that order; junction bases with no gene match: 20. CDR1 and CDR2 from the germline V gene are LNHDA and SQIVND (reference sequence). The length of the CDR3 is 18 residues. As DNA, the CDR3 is TGTGCCATCCGCATTCGTGGCACAGGGGCCTCGAATAATTCACCCCTCCACTTT. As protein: CAIRIRGTGASNNSPLHF.

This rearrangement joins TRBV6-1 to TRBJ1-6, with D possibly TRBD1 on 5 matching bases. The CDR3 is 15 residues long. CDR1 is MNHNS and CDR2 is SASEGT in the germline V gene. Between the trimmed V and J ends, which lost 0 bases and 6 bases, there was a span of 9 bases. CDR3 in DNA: TGTGCCAGCAGTGAAGCGGGGGAGGGTAATTCACCCCTCCACTTT. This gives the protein CASSEAGEGNSPLHF.

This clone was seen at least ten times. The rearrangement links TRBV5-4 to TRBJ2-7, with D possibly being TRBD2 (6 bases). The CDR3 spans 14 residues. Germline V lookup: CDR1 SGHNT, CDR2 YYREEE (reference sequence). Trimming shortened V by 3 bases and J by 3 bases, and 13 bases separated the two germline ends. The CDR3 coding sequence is TGTGCCAGCAGCTCCCGGGACTCAAGCTACGAGCAGTACTTC. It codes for CASSSRDSSYEQYF. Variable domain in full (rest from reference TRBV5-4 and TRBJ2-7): ETGVTQSPTHLIKTRGQQVTLRCSSQSGHNTVSWYQQALGQGPQFIFQYYREEENGRGNFPPRFSGLQFPNYSSELNVNALELDDSALYLCASSSRDSSYEQYFGPGTRLTVT.

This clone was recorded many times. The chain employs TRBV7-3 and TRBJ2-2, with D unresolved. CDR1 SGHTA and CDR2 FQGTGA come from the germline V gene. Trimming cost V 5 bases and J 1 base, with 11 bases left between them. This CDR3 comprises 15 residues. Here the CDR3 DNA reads TGTGCCAGCAGCCTTGGACCAATGAACACCGGGGAGCTGTTTTTT. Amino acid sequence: CASSLGPMNTGELFF.

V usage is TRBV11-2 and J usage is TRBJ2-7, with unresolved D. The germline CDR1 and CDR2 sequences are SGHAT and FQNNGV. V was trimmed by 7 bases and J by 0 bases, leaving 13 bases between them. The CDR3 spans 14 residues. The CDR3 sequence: CASIPFTASYEQYF. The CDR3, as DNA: TGTGCCAGCATCCCTTTTACAGCCTCCTACGAGCAGTACTTC.

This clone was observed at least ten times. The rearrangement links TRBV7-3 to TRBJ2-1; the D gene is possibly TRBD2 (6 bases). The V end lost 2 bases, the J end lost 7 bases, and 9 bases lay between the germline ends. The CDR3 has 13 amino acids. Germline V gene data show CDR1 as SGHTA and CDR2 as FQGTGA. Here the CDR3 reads CASSLWAGNEQFF. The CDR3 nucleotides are TGTGCCAGCAGCTTATGGGCGGGGAATGAGCAGTTCTTC.

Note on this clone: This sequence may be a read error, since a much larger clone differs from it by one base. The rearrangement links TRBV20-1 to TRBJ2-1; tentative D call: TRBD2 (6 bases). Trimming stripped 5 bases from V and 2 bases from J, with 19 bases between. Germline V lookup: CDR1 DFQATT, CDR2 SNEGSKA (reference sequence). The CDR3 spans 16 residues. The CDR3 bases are TGCAGTGCTGGACCCAGCGGCCGGGAGACCTACAATGAGCAGTTCTTC. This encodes CSAGPSGRETYNEQFF.